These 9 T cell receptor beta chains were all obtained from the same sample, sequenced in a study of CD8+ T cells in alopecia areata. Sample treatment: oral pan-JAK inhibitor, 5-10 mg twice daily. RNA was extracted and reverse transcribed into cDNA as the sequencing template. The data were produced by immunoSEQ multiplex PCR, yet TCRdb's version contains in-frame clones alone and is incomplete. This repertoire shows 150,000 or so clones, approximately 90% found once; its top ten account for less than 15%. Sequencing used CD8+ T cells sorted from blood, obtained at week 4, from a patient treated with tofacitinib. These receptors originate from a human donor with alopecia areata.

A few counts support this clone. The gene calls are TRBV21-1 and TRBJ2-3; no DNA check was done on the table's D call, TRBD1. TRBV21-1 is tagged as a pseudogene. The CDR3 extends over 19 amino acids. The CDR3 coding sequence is TGTGCCAGCAGCAAAAATCTGTTCGGGACAGGGTTGAGAACAGATACGCAGTATTTT. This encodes CASSKNLFGTGLRTDTQYF.

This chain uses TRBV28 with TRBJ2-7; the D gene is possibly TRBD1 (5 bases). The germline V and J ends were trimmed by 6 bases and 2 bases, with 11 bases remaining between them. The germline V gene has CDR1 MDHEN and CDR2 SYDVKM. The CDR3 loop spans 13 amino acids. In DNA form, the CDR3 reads TGTGCCAGCAGGTCAGGGTGGCCCTACGAGCAGTACTTC. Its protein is CASRSGWPYEQYF.

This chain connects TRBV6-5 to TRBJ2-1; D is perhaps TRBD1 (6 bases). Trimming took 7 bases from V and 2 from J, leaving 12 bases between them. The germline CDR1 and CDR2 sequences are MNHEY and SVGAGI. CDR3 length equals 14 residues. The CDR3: CASTHGQTYNEQFF. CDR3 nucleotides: TGTGCCAGCACCCACGGACAGACCTACAATGAGCAGTTCTTC.

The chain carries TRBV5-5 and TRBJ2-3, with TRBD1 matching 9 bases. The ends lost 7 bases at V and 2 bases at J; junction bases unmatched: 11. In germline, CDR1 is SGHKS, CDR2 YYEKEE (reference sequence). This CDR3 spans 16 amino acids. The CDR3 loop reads CASAMGQGDYTDTQYF. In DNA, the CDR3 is TGTGCCAGCGCTATGGGACAGGGCGACTACACAGATACGCAGTATTTT.

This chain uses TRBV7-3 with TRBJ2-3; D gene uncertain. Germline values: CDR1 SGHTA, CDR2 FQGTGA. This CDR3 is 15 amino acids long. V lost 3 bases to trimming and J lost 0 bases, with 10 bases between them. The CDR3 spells CASSLDGFSTDTQYF. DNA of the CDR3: TGTGCCAGCAGCTTGGACGGGTTTAGCACAGATACGCAGTATTTT.

As DNA, the CDR3 is TGCGCCAGCAGCCACCGGGGACTAGGAGGAAGCACAGATACGCAGTATTTT. Translation gives CASSHRGLGGSTDTQYF. The chain links TRBV4-1 to TRBJ2-3; 8 bases map to TRBD2. This CDR3 comprises 17 residues. Germline V gives CDR1 MGHRA, CDR2 YSYEKL. V dropped 3 bases and J dropped 0; count of bases not matched to a gene: 8.

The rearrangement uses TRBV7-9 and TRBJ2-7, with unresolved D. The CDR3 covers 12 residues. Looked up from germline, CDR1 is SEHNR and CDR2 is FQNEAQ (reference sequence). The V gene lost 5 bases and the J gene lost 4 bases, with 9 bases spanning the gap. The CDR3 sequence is CASSPAGYEQYF. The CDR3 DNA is TGTGCCAGCAGCCCTGCAGGTTACGAGCAGTACTTC.

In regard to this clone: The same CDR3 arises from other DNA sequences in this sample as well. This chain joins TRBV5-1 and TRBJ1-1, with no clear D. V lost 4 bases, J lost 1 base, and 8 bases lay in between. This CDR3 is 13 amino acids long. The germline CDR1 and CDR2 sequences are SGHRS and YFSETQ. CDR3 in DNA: TGCGCCAGCAGCCTAGTTCCGAACACTGAAGCTTTCTTT. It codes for CASSLVPNTEAFF.

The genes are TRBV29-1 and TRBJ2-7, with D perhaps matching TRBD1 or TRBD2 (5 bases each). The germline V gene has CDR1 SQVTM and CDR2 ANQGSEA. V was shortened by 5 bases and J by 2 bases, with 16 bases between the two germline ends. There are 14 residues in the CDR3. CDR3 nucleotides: TGCAGCGTTAGATCCCGGGACGGACCCTACGAGCAGTACTTC. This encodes CSVRSRDGPYEQYF.